This TCR beta chain was obtained from a study of T cell repertoires in cytomegalovirus infection. As for the study in general: CMV epitopes that were recently identified and HLA-C-restricted were used alongside well-studied HLA-B-restricted ones. Based on public TCR beta signatures, there were indications of CMV infection and of a matching HLA type.

The CDR3 extends over 15 amino acids. V dropped 4 bases and J dropped 3; count of bases not matched to a gene: 8. In germline, CDR1 is MDHEN, CDR2 SYDVKM. This clonotype was detected a few times. The antigen is unknown. Findings and caveats of the study: Pooled public TCR beta family frequency picked out CMV carriers with the relevant HLA. The ex vivo response was dominated by HLA-C-restricted CMV-specific TCR beta clonotypes.

One entry per CDR3 protein, called by TCRdb with MiXCR from the reads. There are hundreds of thousands of distinct CDR3 sequences in the sample; approximately 33% occur only once, and roughly an eighth lies in the top ten. Material: cultured CD8+ T cells from PBMCs, obtained from culture after CMV antigen stimulation. This sequence was found in a human donor in good health (CMV status not recorded). Some clones in this sample may be carry-over from other donors' samples. V and J are TRBV28 and TRBJ1-1, with 7 bases lining up with TRBD1. The chain's CDR3 is CASSSDRARDTEAFF. As DNA, the CDR3 is TGTGCCAGCAGTTCAGACAGGGCTCGGGACACTGAAGCTTTCTTT. The complete variable domain, with remaining parts taken from reference TRBV28 and TRBJ1-1, reads DVKVTQSSRYLVKRTGEKVFLECVQDMDHENMFWYRQDPGLGLRLIYFSYDVKMKEKGDIPEGYSVSREKKERFSLILESASTNQTSMYLCASSSDRARDTEAFFGQGTRLTVV.